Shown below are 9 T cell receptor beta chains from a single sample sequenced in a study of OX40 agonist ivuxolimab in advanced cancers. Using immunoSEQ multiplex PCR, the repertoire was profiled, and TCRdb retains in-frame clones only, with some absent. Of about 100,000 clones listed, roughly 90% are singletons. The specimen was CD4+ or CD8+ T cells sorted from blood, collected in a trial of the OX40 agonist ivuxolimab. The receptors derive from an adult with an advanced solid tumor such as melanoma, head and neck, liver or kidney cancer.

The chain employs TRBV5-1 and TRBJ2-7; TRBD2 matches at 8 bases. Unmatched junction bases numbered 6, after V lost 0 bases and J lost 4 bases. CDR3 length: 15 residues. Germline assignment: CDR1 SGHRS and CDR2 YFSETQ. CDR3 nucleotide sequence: TGCGCCAGCAGCTTGGCGGGGGGGAGGTTATACGAGCAGTACTTC. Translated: CASSLAGGRLYEQYF.

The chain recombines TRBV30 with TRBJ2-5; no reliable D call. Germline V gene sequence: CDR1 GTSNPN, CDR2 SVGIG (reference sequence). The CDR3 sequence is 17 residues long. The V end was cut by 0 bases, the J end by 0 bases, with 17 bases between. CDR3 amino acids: CAWSVFVPGQYQETQYF. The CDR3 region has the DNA TGTGCCTGGAGTGTATTCGTCCCCGGGCAGTACCAAGAGACCCAGTACTTC.

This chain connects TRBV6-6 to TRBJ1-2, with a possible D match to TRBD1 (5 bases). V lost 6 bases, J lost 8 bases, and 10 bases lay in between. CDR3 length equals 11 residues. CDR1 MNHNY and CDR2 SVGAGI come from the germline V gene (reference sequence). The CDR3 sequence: CASRQGLGYTF. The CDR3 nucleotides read TGTGCCAGCAGGCAGGGTCTCGGCTACACCTTC.

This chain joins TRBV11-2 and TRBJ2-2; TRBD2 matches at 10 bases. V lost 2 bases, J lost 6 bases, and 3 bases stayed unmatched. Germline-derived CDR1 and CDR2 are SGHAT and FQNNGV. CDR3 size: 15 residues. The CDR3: CASSLSSGRAGELFF. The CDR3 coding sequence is TGTGCCAGCAGCTTATCTAGCGGGAGAGCCGGGGAGCTGTTTTTT.

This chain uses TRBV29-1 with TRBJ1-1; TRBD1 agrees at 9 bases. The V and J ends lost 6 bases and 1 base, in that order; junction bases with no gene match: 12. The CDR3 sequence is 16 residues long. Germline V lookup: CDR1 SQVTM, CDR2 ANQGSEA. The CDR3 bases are TGCAGCGTGTACGGGACAGGGTTTGGGGGGAACACTGAAGCTTTCTTT. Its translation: CSVYGTGFGGNTEAFF.

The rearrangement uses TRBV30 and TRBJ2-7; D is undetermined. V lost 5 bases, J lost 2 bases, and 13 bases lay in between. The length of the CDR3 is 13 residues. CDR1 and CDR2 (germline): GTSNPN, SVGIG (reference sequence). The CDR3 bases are TGTGCCTGGGGGCAGACACTTACCTACGAGCAGTACTTC. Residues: CAWGQTLTYEQYF.

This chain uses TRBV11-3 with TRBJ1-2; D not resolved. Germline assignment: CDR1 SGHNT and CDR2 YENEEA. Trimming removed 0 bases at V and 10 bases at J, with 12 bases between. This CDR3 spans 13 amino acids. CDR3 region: CASSLEAGRDYTF. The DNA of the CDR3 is TGTGCCAGCAGCTTAGAGGCAGGAAGGGACTACACCTTC.

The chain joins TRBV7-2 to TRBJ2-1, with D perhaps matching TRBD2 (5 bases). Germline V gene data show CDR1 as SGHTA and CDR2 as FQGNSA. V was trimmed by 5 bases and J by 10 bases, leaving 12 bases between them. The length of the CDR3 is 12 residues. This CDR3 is CASSPWTDEQFF. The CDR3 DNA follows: TGTGCCAGCAGCCCCTGGACTGACGAGCAGTTCTTC. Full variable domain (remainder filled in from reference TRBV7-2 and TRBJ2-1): GAGVSQSPSNKVTEKGKDVELRCDPISGHTALYWYRQSLGQGLEFLIYFQGNSAPDKSGLPSDRFSAERTGGSVSTLTIQRTQQEDSAVYLCASSPWTDEQFFGPGTRLTVL.

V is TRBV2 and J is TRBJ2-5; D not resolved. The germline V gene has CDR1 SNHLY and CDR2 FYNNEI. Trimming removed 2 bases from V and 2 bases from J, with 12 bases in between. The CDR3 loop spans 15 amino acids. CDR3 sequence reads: CASSELGRRQETQYF. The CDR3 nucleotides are TGTGCCAGCAGTGAACTGGGAAGACGACAAGAGACCCAGTACTTC.